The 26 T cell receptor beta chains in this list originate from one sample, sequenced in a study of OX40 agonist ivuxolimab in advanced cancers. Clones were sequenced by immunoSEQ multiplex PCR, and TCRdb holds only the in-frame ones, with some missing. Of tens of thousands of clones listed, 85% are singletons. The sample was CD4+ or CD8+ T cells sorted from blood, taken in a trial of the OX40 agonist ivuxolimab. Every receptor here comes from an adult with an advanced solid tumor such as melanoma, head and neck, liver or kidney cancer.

CDR3 coding DNA: TGTGCCAGCAGTTACGCTCGAGGGTCCTCCTACGAGCAGTACTTC. Translation gives CASSYARGSSYEQYF. The rearrangement uses TRBV6-5 and TRBJ2-7; TRBD2 is a possible D gene (5 bases). The CDR3 has 15 amino acids. Germline V gene data show CDR1 as MNHEY and CDR2 as SVGAGI. Trimming cost V 2 bases and J 0 bases, with 11 bases left between them.

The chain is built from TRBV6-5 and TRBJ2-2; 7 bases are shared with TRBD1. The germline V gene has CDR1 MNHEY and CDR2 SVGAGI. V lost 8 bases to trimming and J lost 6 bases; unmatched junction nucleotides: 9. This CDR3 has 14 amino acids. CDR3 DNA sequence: TGTGCCAGCGGACCTAGGGGGCAACCCGGGGAGCTGTTTTTT. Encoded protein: CASGPRGQPGELFF.

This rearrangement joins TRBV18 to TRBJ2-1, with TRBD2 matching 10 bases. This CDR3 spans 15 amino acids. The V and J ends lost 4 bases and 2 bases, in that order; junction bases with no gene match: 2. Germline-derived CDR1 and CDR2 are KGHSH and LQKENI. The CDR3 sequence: CASSRTSGPYNEQFF. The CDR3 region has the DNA TGTGCCAGCTCACGGACTAGCGGACCCTACAATGAGCAGTTCTTC.

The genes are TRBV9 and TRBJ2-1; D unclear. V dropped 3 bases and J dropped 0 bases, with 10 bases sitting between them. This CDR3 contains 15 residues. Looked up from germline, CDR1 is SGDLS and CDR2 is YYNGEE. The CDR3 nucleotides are TGTGCCAGCAGCGGTAGTACGAACTCCTACAATGAGCAGTTCTTC. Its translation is CASSGSTNSYNEQFF.

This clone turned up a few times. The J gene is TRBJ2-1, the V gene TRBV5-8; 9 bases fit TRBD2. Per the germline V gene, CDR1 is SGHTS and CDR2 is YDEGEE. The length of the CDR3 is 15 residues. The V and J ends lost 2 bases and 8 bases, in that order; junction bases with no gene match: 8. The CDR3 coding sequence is TGTGCCAGCAGCTTATGGGGTAGCGGGAGTGATGAGCAGTTCTTC. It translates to CASSLWGSGSDEQFF.

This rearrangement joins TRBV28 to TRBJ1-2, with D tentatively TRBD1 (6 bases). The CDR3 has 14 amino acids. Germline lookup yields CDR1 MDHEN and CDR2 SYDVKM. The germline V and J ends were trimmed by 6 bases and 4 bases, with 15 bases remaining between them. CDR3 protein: CASRTGQRTYGYTF. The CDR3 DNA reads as TGTGCCAGCAGAACTGGACAGCGAACCTATGGCTACACCTTC.

Written as DNA, the CDR3 is TGTGCCAGCAGGACCGGGACTAGCGACCACGAGCAGTACTTC. Protein: CASRTGTSDHEQYF. V gene TRBV27 combines with J gene TRBJ2-7, with 10 bases lining up with TRBD2. CDR1 is MNHEY and CDR2 is SMNVEV in the germline V gene (reference sequence). V was clipped by 6 bases and J by 5 bases; unmatched bases: 7. The CDR3 runs 14 residues.

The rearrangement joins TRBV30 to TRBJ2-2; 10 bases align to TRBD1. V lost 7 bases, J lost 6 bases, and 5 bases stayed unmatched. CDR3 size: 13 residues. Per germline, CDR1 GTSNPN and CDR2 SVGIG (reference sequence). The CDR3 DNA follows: TGTGCCTATGGGACAGGGGTGGCCGGGGAGCTGTTTTTT. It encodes CAYGTGVAGELFF.

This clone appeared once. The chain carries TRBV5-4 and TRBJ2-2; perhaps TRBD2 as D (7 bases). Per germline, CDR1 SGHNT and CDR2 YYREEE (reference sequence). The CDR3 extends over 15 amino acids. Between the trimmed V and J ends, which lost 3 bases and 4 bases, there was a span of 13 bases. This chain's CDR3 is CASSYRVAGTGELFF. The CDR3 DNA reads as TGTGCCAGCAGCTACAGGGTAGCGGGCACCGGGGAGCTGTTTTTT.

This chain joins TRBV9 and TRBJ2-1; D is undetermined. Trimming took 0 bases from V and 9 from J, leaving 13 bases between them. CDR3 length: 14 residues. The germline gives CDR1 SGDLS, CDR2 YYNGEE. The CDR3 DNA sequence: TGTGCCAGCAGCGTAGAGACTTCCCCGGGTGAGCAGTTCTTC. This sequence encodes CASSVETSPGEQFF.

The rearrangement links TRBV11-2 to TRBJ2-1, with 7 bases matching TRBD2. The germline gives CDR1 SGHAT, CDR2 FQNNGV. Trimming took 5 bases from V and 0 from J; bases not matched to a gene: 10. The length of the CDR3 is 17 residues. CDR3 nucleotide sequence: TGTGCCAGCAGCCCTCTCGGTAGCGGGCGCTCCTACAATGAGCAGTTCTTC. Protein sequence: CASSPLGSGRSYNEQFF.

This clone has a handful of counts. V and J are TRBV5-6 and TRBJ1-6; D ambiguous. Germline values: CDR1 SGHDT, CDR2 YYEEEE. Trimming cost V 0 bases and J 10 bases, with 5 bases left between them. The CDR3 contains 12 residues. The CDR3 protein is CASSLGNSPLHF. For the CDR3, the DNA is TGTGCCAGCAGCTTGGGGAACTCACCCCTCCACTTT.

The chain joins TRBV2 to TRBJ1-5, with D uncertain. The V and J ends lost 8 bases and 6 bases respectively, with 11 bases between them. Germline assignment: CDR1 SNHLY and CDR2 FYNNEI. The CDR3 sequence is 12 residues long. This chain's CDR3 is CASSGGSQPQHF. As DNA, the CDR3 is TGTGCCAGCTCCGGTGGAAGTCAGCCCCAGCATTTT.

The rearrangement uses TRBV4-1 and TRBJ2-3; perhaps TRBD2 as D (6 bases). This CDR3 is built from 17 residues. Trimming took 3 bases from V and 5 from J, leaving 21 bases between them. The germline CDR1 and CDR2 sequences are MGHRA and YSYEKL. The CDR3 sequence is CASSQPSGLRVKDTQYF. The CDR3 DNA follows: TGCGCCAGCAGCCAGCCCTCGGGACTCCGGGTGAAAGATACGCAGTATTTT.

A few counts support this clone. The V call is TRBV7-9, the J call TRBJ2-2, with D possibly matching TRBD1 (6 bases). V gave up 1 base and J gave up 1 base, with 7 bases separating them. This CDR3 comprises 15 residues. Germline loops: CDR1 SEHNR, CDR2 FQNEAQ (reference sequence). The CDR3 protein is CASSLVQGNTGELFF. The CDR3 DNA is TGTGCCAGCAGCTTAGTACAGGGGAACACCGGGGAGCTGTTTTTT.

In nucleotides, the CDR3 is TGTGCCAGCGCCTCGGGCAGGGGGATGGGGCAAGAGACCCAGTACTTC. Translation gives CASASGRGMGQETQYF. The V and J genes are TRBV19 and TRBJ2-5; 7 positions agree with TRBD1. CDR1 LNHDA and CDR2 SQIVND come from the germline V gene (reference sequence). V trimming: 9 bases; J trimming: 2 bases; junction bases outside the gene matches: 15. This CDR3 comprises 16 residues.

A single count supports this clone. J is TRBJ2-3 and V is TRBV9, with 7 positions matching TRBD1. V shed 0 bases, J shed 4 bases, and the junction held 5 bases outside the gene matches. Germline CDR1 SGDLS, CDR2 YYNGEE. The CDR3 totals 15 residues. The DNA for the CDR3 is TGTGCCAGCAGCGTAGGAGTTCAGGGGGCAGATACGCAGTATTTT. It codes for CASSVGVQGADTQYF.

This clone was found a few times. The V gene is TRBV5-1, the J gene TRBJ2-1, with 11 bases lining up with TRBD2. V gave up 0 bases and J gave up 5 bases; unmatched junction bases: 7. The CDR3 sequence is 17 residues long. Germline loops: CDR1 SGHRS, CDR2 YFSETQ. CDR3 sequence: CASSLGPMTSGNNEQFF. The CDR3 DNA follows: TGCGCCAGCAGCTTGGGGCCAATGACTAGCGGGAACAATGAGCAGTTCTTC.

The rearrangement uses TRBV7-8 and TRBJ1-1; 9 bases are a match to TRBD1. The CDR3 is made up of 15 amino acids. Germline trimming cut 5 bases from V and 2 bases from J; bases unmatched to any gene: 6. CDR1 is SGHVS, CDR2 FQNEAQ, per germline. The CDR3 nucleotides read TGTGCCAGCAGCGGACGACAGGGGGAAAACACTGAAGCTTTCTTT. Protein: CASSGRQGENTEAFF.

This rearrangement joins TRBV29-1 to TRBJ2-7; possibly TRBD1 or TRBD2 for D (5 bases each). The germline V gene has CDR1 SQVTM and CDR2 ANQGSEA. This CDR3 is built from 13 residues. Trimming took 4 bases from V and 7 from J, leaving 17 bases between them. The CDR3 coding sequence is TGCAGCGTTGTGAGGGACCCTGGGAATGAGCAGTACTTC. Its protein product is CSVVRDPGNEQYF.

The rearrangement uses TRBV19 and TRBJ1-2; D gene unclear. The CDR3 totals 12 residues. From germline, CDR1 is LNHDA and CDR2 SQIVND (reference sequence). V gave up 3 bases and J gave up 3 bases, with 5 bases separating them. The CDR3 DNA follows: TGTGCCAGTAGTATTGGGGACTATGGCTACACCTTC. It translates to CASSIGDYGYTF.

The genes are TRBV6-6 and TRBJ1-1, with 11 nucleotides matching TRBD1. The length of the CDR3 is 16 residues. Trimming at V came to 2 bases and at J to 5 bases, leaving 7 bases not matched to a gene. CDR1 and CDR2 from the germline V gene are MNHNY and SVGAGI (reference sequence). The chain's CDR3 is CASSYAGQGAETEAFF. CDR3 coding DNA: TGTGCCAGCAGTTACGCAGGACAGGGGGCGGAGACTGAAGCTTTCTTT.

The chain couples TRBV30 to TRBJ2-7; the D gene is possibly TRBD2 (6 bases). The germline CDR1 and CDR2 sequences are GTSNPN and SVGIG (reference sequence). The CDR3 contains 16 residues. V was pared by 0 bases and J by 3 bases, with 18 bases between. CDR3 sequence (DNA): TGTGCCTGGAGTGTAGCGGGCGGAGGGGTGGGCTACGAGCAGTACTTC. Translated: CAWSVAGGGVGYEQYF. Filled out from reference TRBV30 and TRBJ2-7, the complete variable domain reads SQTIHQWPATLVQPVGSPLSLECTVEGTSNPNLYWYRQAAGRGLQLLFYSVGIGQISSEVPQNLSASRPQDRQFILSSKKLLLSDSGFYLCAWSVAGGGVGYEQYFGPGTRLTVT.

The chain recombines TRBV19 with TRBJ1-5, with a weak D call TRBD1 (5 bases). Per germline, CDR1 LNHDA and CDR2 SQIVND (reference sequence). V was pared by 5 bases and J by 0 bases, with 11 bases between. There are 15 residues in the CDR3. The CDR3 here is CASSRQSDSNQPQHF. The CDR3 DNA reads TGTGCCAGTAGTCGACAGTCGGATAGCAATCAGCCCCAGCATTTT.

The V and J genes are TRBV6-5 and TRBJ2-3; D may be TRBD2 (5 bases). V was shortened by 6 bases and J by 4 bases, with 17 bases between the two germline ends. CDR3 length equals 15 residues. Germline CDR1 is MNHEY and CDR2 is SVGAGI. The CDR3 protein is CASSQPQGGSDTQYF. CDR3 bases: TGTGCCAGCAGCCAACCCCAAGGAGGATCAGATACGCAGTATTTT.

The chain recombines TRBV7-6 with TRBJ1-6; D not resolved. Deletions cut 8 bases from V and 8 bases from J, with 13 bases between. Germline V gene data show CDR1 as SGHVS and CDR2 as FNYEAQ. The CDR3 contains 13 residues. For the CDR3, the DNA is TGTGCCAGCCCGGTCCGCTCTCATTCACCCCTCCACTTT. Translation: CASPVRSHSPLHF.